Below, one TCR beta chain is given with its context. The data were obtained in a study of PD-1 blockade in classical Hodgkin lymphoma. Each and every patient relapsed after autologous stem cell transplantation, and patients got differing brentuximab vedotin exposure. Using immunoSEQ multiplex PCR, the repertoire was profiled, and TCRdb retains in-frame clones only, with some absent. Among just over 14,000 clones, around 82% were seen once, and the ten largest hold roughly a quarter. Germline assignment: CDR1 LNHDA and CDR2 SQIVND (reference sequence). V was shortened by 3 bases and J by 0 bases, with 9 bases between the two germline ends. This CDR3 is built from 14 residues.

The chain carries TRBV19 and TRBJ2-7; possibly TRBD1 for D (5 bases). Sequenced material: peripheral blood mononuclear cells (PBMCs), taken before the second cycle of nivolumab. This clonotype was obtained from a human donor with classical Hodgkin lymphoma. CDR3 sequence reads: CASSIQGSSYEQYF. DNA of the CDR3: TGTGCCAGTAGTATCCAGGGTTCCTCCTACGAGCAGTACTTC. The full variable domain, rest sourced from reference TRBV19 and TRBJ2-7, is DGGITQSPKYLFRKEGQNVTLSCEQNLNHDAMYWYRQDPGQGLRLIYYSQIVNDFQKGDIAEGYSVSREKKESFPLTVTSAQKNPTAFYLCASSIQGSSYEQYFGPGTRLTVT.